This T cell receptor beta chain is drawn from a study of blood T cell repertoires in COVID-19. Followed longitudinally, the Seattle patients had been enrolled during active infection. The CDR3 has 14 amino acids. Trimming took 0 bases from V and 3 from J, leaving 10 bases between them. Per germline, CDR1 SGHRS and CDR2 YFSETQ. Here immunoSEQ multiplex PCR was the method, and the copy in TCRdb shows in-frame clones only, minus some. The sample carries about 260,000 clones, more than 75% recorded once. This chain links TRBV5-1 with TRBJ2-7; maybe TRBD2 (5 bases). This clonotype originated in an older woman with COVID-19, enrolled during active disease. The sample was peripheral blood. The CDR3 sequence: CASSLDVSVYEQYF. The CDR3 DNA reads as TGCGCCAGCAGCTTGGATGTTAGCGTCTACGAGCAGTACTTC.